Presented here are 4 T cell receptor beta chains from one specimen sequenced in a study of cytomegalovirus exposure and HLA in healthy donors. Profiling relied on immunoSEQ multiplex PCR, and the TCRdb table lists in-frame clones only, not all of them. This sample has about 360,000 clones, with roughly 90% found just once. Sequencing input: PBMCs. The origin of the receptors is a woman aged 18-35 years in good health and CMV-seronegative.

A few counts support this clone. The rearrangement joins TRBV5-6 to TRBJ1-2, with a possible D match to TRBD1 (6 bases). V lost 0 bases and J 5 bases, leaving 14 bases between the germline ends. CDR1 and CDR2 from the germline V gene are SGHDT and YYEEEE. This CDR3 comprises 15 residues. The CDR3 coding sequence is TGTGCCAGCAGCTTGGAGGGGGGGCCTGGTTATGGCTACACCTTC. The encoded protein is CASSLEGGPGYGYTF.

J is TRBJ2-2 and V is TRBV6-5; 10 bases align to TRBD2. V dropped 6 bases and J dropped 4; count of bases not matched to a gene: 5. The CDR3 covers 15 residues. Germline V gene lookup returns CDR1 MNHEY and CDR2 SVGAGI. CDR3 in DNA: TGTGCCAGCAGAAATAGCGGGGGGAGCACCGGGGAGCTGTTTTTT. It encodes CASRNSGGSTGELFF.

The chain has TRBV9 and TRBJ2-2, with TRBD2 matching over 7 bases. Looked up from germline, CDR1 is SGDLS and CDR2 is YYNGEE. V lost 1 base to trimming and J lost 1 base; unmatched junction nucleotides: 4. The CDR3 spans 16 residues. In DNA, the CDR3 is TGTGCCAGCAGCGTAAAGGCTAGCGGGAACACCGGGGAGCTGTTTTTT. It translates to CASSVKASGNTGELFF.

This chain joins TRBV18 and TRBJ1-1; D gene ambiguous. Germline-derived CDR1 and CDR2 are KGHSH and LQKENI. Trimming stripped 0 bases from V and 4 bases from J, with 15 bases between. The CDR3 loop spans 16 amino acids. The CDR3 sequence: CASSPPFFAGGTEAFF. The CDR3 DNA reads TGTGCCAGCTCACCACCGTTTTTTGCGGGCGGCACTGAAGCTTTCTTT.